Shown below are 18 T cell receptor beta chains from a single sample sequenced in a study of T cells after yellow fever vaccination. TCRdb used MiXCR to reprocess the 5' RACE reads, holding one entry per CDR3 protein. The sample shows some 670,000 distinct CDR3 sequences, approximately 13% of them seen only once. Sequencing used PBMCs, obtained on the day of the yellow fever booster vaccination. The receptors were gathered from a man aged 25-45 years who received the YFV17D yellow fever vaccine.

The chain has TRBV30 and TRBJ1-1; D is ambiguous. CDR1 is GTSNPN, CDR2 SVGIG, per germline (reference sequence). V lost 5 bases and J 5 bases, leaving 15 bases between the germline ends. CDR3 size: 13 residues. Here the CDR3 DNA reads TGTGCCTGGTCCTCGGCGCGGTTAACTGAAGCTTTCTTT. Its protein is CAWSSARLTEAFF.

CDR3 protein: CSATGLGVYTEAFF. The CDR3 nucleotides are TGCAGTGCTACGGGGCTTGGGGTCTACACTGAAGCTTTCTTT. V usage is TRBV20-1 and J usage is TRBJ1-1; TRBD1 might be the D (5 bases). Trimming removed 4 bases at V and 3 bases at J, with 15 bases between. This CDR3 spans 14 amino acids. Germline V gene data show CDR1 as DFQATT and CDR2 as SNEGSKA (reference sequence).

The table lists this clonotype with a few counts. V gene TRBV20-1 combines with J gene TRBJ1-5; 8 positions match TRBD1. The CDR3 loop spans 14 amino acids. Per germline, CDR1 DFQATT and CDR2 SNEGSKA (reference sequence). After removal of 3 bases from V and 6 bases from J, the junction contained 7 bases not matched to a gene. Written as DNA, the CDR3 is TGCAGTGCTAGTTTTGGACAGGGAGGTCAGCCCCAGCATTTT. Translated, it gives CSASFGQGGQPQHF.

The sample holds a few counts of this clonotype. The chain couples TRBV18 to TRBJ2-2, with TRBD1 matching 7 bases. Germline CDR1 reads KGHSH; CDR2 reads LQKENI. The CDR3 runs to 14 residues. The V segment lost 8 bases and the J segment 2 bases; nucleotides outside the gene matches: 5. CDR3 nucleotide sequence: TGTGCCAGCCCACAGGGGTCCAACACCGGGGAGCTGTTTTTT. As protein: CASPQGSNTGELFF.

The genes are TRBV10-3 and TRBJ2-1; TRBD2 aligns across 7 bases. The CDR3 consists of 14 residues. Trimming cost V 7 bases and J 0 bases; bases outside gene matches: 3. Germline V gene lookup returns CDR1 ENHRY and CDR2 SYGVKD. The CDR3 DNA reads as TGTGCCATCATGGGCGGGAGCTCCTACAATGAGCAGTTCTTC. It codes for CAIMGGSSYNEQFF.

The sample holds a few counts of this clonotype. The chain carries TRBV20-1 and TRBJ2-3; 9 bases are shared with TRBD2. Per germline, CDR1 DFQATT and CDR2 SNEGSKA (reference sequence). This CDR3 spans 12 amino acids. V was pared by 7 bases and J by 3 bases, with 2 bases of the junction left unmatched. As DNA, the CDR3 is TGCAGTGATAGCGGGAGAACAGATACGCAGTATTTT. Translation gives CSDSGRTDTQYF.

This clonotype appeared a single time. Mismatch with germline at one junction end may stem from a read error. The chain carries TRBV20-1 and TRBJ1-5; D may be TRBD1 (5 bases). The CDR3 runs to 14 residues. Germline CDR1 DFQATT, CDR2 SNEGSKA (reference sequence). The CDR3: CSAGDLVGKQPQHF. Here the CDR3 DNA reads TGCAGTGCTGGGGACCTTGTAGGCAAACAGCCCCAGCATTTT.

The chain employs TRBV5-6 and TRBJ2-1; no definite D call. The CDR3 is 12 amino acids. The germline V and J ends were trimmed by 4 bases and 13 bases, with 15 bases remaining between them. Germline CDR1 SGHDT, CDR2 YYEEEE. The CDR3 sequence: CASSGDPSGQFF. The CDR3 coding sequence is TGTGCCAGCAGCGGTGACCCCTCGGGTCAGTTCTTC.

This clonotype occurred a few times. The J gene is TRBJ2-2, the V gene TRBV6-2 or TRBV6-3, with a tentative D call TRBD1 (6 bases). The length of the CDR3 is 16 residues. V was pared by 5 bases and J by 9 bases, with 22 bases between. Germline CDR1 MNHEY, CDR2 SVGEGT. The CDR3 sequence: CASSPSSGAVGRELFF. As DNA, the CDR3 is TGTGCCAGCAGTCCATCGTCAGGGGCAGTTGGAAGGGAGCTGTTTTTT.

This clonotype was observed many times. The CDR3 region has the DNA TGCGCCAGCAGCTTCGGGACAGGGGTGACTGAAGCTTTCTTT. Protein product: CASSFGTGVTEAFF. This chain connects TRBV5-1 to TRBJ1-1; 10 bases map to TRBD1. Per the germline V gene, CDR1 is SGHRS and CDR2 is YFSETQ. Trimming at V came to 2 bases and at J to 5 bases, leaving 3 bases not matched to a gene. There are 14 residues in the CDR3. The full variable domain, with the rest looked up from reference TRBV5-1 and TRBJ1-1, is KAGVTQTPRYLIKTRGQQVTLSCSPISGHRSVSWYQQTPGQGLQFLFEYFSETQRNKGNFPGRFSGRQFSNSRSEMNVSTLELGDSALYLCASSFGTGVTEAFFGQGTRLTVV.

This clonotype was counted only a few times. The rearrangement uses TRBV5-1 and TRBJ2-7, with D possibly TRBD2 on 5 matching bases. Trimming cost V 5 bases and J 3 bases, with 9 bases left between them. Germline V gene sequence: CDR1 SGHRS, CDR2 YFSETQ. CDR3 length: 12 amino acids. CDR3 sequence (DNA): TGCGCCAGCAGAAAGAGGGACTACGAGCAGTACTTC. Amino acid sequence: CASRKRDYEQYF.

The genes are TRBV6-2 or TRBV6-3 and TRBJ2-1, with D perhaps TRBD1 (6 bases). CDR1 is MNHEY, CDR2 SVGEGT, per germline. V lost 4 bases and J lost 13, with 11 bases in between. This CDR3 is built from 11 residues. DNA of the CDR3: TGTGCCAGCAGTTTTCACAGGGATCAGTTCTTC. This codes for CASSFHRDQFF.

In its sample, this clonotype was seen many times. V and J are TRBV5-1 and TRBJ2-7; D is perhaps TRBD1 or TRBD2 (5 bases each). CDR1 SGHRS and CDR2 YFSETQ come from the germline V gene. The CDR3 is 14 amino acids. Trimming removed 4 bases from V and 2 bases from J, with 13 bases in between. CDR3 sequence (DNA): TGCGCCAGCAGCCCCCCGGGGACCACCTACGAGCAGTACTTC. As protein: CASSPPGTTYEQYF.

The V gene is TRBV18, the J gene TRBJ1-2; D not resolved. The germline V gene has CDR1 KGHSH and CDR2 LQKENI. Trimming stripped 2 bases from V and 4 bases from J, with 11 bases between. The CDR3 has 14 residues. The DNA of the CDR3 is TGTGCCAGCTCACCATTGCAGCTTTCCTATGGCTACACCTTC. The encoded protein is CASSPLQLSYGYTF.

In this sample, this clonotype turned up a few times. The chain recombines TRBV6-1 with TRBJ2-6, with TRBD1 identical over 10 bases. Trimming at V came to 5 bases and at J to 0 bases, leaving 4 bases not matched to a gene. There are 17 residues in the CDR3. Germline V CDR1 and CDR2: MNHNS, SASEGT. Written as DNA, the CDR3 is TGTGCCAGCAGTCCGGGACAGGGGTCCTCTGGGGCCAACGTCCTGACTTTC. Its translation is CASSPGQGSSGANVLTF.

The gene calls are TRBV20-1 and TRBJ2-3, with D possibly TRBD2 on 5 matching bases. The CDR3 contains 14 residues. Germline CDR1 and CDR2: DFQATT and SNEGSKA (reference sequence). Trimming took 3 bases from V and 0 from J, leaving 10 bases between them. CDR3 coding DNA: TGCAGTGCTAGTTCGCCGGGGAGCACAGATACGCAGTATTTT. It yields the protein CSASSPGSTDTQYF.

V is TRBV5-6 and J is TRBJ2-1, with 8 positions matching TRBD1. CDR1 SGHDT and CDR2 YYEEEE come from the germline V gene. This CDR3 region has 16 residues. With 0 bases clipped from V and 5 bases from J, the junction kept 7 bases outside the gene matches. CDR3 residues: CASSLGRGLRDNEQFF. CDR3 nucleotides: TGTGCCAGCAGCTTGGGCAGGGGGCTCAGGGACAATGAGCAGTTCTTC.

This clonotype was counted ten times or more. The CDR3 protein is CASSSWDADLLEQYF. The CDR3 DNA reads TGTGCCAGCAGTTCTTGGGACGCGGACCTCCTGGAGCAGTACTTC. The chain recombines TRBV7-9 with TRBJ2-7; D tentatively reads TRBD1 or TRBD2 (5 bases each). V lost 6 bases and J lost 7, with 22 bases in between. The CDR3 length is 15 residues. Germline V gives CDR1 SEHNR, CDR2 FQNEAQ (reference sequence).